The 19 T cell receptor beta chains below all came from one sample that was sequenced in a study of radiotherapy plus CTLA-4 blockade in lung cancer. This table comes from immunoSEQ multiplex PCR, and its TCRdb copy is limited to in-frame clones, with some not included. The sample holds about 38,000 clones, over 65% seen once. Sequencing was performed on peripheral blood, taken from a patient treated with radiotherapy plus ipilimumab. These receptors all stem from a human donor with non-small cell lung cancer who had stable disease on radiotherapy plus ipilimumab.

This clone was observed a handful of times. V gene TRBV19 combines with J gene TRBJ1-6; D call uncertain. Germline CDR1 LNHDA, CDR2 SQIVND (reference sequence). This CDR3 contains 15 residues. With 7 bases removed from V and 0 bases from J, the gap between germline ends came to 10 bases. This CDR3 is CASTKFSSYNSPLHF. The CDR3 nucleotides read TGTGCCAGTACTAAATTCAGCTCCTATAATTCACCCCTCCACTTT. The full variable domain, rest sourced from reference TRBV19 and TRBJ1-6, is DGGITQSPKYLFRKEGQNVTLSCEQNLNHDAMYWYRQDPGQGLRLIYYSQIVNDFQKGDIAEGYSVSREKKESFPLTVTSAQKNPTAFYLCASTKFSSYNSPLHFGNGTRLTVT.

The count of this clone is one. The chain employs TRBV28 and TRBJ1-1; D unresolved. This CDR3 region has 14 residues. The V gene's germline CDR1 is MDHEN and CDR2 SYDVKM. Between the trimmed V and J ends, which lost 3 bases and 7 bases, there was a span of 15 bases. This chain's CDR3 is CASSFSGRRVEAFF. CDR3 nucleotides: TGTGCCAGCAGTTTCTCAGGCAGGCGGGTTGAAGCTTTCTTT.

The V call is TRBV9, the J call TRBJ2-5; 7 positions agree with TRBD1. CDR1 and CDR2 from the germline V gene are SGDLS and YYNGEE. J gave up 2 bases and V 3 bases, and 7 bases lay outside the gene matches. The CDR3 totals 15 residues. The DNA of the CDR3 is TGTGCCAGCAGCGCCTTGTCAGGGGGACAAGAGACCCAGTACTTC. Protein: CASSALSGGQETQYF. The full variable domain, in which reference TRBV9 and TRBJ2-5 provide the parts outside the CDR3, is DSGVTQTPKHLITATGQRVTLRCSPRSGDLSVYWYQQSLDQGLQFLIQYYNGEERAKGNILERFSAQQFPDLHSELNLSSLELGDSALYFCASSALSGGQETQYFGPGTRLLVL.

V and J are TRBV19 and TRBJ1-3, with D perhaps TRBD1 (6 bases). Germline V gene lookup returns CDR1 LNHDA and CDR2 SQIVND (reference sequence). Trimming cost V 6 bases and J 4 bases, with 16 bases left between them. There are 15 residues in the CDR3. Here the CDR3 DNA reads TGTGCCAGTAGCATCACAGGGTTGTTCGGAAACACCATATATTTT. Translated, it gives CASSITGLFGNTIYF.

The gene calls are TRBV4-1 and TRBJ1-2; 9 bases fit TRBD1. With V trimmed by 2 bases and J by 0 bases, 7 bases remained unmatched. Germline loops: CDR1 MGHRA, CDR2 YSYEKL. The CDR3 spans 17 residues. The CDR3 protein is CASSQFWTGVSNYGYTF. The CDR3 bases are TGCGCCAGCAGCCAATTTTGGACAGGGGTTTCTAACTATGGCTACACCTTC.

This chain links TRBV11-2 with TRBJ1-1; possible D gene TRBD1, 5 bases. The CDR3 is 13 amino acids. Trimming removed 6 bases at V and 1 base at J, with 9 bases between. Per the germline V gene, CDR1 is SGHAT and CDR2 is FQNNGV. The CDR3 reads CASSPRGNTEAFF. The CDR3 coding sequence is TGTGCCAGCAGTCCAAGGGGGAACACTGAAGCTTTCTTT.

The CDR3 DNA reads as TGTGCCAGCAGTCCGCGGGCCCGGGGGTTCGGCACTGAAGCTTTCTTT. Its translation is CASSPRARGFGTEAFF. The rearrangement uses TRBV27 and TRBJ1-1; D possibly corresponds to TRBD1 (5 bases). CDR3 length: 16 amino acids. Trimming took off 5 bases at V and 4 bases at J, with 20 bases between the two ends. Germline CDR1 is MNHEY and CDR2 is SMNVEV (reference sequence).

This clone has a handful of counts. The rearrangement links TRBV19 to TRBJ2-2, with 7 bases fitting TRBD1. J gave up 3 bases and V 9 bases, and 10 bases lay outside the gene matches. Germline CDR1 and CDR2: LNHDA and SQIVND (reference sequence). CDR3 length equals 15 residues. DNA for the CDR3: TGTGCCAGCCGCCCGGGACAGATTTACACCGGGGAGCTGTTTTTT. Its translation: CASRPGQIYTGELFF.

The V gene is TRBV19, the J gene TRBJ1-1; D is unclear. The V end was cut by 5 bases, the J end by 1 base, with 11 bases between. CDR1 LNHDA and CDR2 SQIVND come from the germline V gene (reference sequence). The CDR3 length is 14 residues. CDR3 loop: CASSGLGPNTEAFF. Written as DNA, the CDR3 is TGTGCCAGTAGTGGATTAGGGCCGAACACTGAAGCTTTCTTT.

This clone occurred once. The CDR3 coding sequence is TGTGCCAGCAGCTTAGAGGACAGAGGCGAGCAGTACGTC. Encoded protein: CASSLEDRGEQYV. The gene calls are TRBV11-2 and TRBJ2-7, with a tentative D call TRBD1 (6 bases). V gave up 0 bases and J gave up 6 bases, with 9 bases separating them. The CDR3 is 13 residues long. Per the germline V gene, CDR1 is SGHAT and CDR2 is FQNNGV.

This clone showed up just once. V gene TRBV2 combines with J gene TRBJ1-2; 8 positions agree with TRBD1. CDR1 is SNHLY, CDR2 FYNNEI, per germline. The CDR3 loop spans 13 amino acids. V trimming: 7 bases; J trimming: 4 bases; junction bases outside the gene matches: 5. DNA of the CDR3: TGTGCCAGCATTGCAGGGGGCTTCTATGGCTACACCTTC. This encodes CASIAGGFYGYTF.

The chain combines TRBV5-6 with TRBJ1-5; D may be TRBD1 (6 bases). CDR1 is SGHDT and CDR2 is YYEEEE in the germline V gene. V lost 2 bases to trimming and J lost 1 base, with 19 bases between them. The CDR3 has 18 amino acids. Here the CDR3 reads CASSFYLPTGSSNQPQHF. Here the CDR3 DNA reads TGTGCCAGCAGCTTTTATTTGCCCACAGGGTCGAGCAATCAGCCCCAGCATTTT.

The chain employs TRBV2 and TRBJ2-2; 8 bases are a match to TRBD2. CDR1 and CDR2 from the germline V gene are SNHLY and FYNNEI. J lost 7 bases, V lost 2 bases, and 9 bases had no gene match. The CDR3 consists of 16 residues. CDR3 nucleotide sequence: TGTGCCAGCAGTGAACGAGGCGGGGGGCGGAGCGGGGAGCTGTTTTTT. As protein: CASSERGGGRSGELFF.

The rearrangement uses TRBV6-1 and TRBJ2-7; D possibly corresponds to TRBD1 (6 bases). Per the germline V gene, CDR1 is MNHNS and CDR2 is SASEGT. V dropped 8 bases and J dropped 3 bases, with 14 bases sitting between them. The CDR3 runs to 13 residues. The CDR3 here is CASPGDTSYEQYV. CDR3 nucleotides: TGTGCCAGCCCAGGGGACACCAGCTACGAGCAGTACGTC.

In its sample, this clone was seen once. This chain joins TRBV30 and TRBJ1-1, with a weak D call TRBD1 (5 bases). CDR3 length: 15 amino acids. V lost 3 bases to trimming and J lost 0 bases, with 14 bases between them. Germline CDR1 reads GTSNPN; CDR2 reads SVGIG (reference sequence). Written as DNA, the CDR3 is TGTGCCTGGAGGCCACCGGGACGGCTGAACACTGAAGCTTTCTTT. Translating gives CAWRPPGRLNTEAFF. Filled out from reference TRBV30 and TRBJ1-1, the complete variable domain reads SQTIHQWPATLVQPVGSPLSLECTVEGTSNPNLYWYRQAAGRGLQLLFYSVGIGQISSEVPQNLSASRPQDRQFILSSKKLLLSDSGFYLCAWRPPGRLNTEAFFGQGTRLTVV.

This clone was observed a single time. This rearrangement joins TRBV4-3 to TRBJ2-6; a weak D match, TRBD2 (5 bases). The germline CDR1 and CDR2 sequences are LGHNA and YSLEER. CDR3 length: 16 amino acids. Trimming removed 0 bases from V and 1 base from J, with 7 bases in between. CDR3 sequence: CASSQEPGSGANVLTF. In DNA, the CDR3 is TGCGCCAGCAGCCAAGAGCCGGGATCTGGGGCCAACGTCCTGACTTTC.

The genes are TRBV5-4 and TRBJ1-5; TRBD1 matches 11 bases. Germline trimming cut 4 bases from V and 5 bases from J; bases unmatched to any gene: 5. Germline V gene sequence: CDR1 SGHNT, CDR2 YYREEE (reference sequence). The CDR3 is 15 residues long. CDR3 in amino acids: CASSQDRGLHQPQHF. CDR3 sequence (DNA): TGTGCCAGCAGCCAGGACAGGGGGCTGCATCAGCCCCAGCATTTT.

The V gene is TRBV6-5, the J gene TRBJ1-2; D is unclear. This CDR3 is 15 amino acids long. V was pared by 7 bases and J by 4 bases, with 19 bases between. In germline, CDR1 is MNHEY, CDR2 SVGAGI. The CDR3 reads CASTLGQGFRYGYTF. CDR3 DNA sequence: TGTGCCAGCACCCTCGGCCAAGGGTTCCGCTATGGCTACACCTTC.

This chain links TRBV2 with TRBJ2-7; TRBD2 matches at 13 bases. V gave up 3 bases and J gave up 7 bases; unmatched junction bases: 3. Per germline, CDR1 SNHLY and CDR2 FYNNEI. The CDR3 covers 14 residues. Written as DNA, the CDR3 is TGTGCCAGCAGTGAGACTAGCGGGGGGAGGGAGCAGTACGTC. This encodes CASSETSGGREQYV.